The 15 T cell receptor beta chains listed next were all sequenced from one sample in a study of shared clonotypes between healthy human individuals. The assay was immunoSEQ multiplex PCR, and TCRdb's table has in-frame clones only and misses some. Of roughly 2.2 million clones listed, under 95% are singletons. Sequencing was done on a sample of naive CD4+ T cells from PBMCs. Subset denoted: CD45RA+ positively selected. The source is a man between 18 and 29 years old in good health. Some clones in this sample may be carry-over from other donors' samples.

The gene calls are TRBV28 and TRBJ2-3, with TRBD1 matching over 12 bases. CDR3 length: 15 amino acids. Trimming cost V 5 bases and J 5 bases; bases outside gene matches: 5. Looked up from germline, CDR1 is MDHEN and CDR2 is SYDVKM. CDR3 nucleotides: TGTGCCAGCAGTCCCCGGGACAGGGGGCTAGATACGCAGTATTTT. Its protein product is CASSPRDRGLDTQYF.

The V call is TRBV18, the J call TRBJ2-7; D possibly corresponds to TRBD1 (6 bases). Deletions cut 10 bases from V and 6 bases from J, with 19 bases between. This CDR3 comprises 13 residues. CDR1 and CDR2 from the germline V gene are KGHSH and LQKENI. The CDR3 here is CATTGTPTTEQYF. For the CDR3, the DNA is TGTGCCACCACCGGGACACCCACGACCGAGCAGTACTTC.

In DNA, the CDR3 is TGTGCCATCAGTGAGCATACCTACAATGAGCAGTTCTTC. Encoded protein: CAISEHTYNEQFF. This sequence joins TRBV10-3 and TRBJ2-1; D remains unclear. The CDR3 runs to 13 residues. Germline assignment: CDR1 ENHRY and CDR2 SYGVKD. V was pared by 2 bases and J by 2 bases, with 4 bases between.

The CDR3 protein is CASSLEGSSWHEQFF. The CDR3 DNA follows: TGCGCCAGCAGCTTGGAGGGGTCTAGCTGGCATGAGCAGTTCTTC. J is TRBJ2-1 and V is TRBV5-1, with D perhaps TRBD1 or TRBD2 (5 bases each). There are 15 residues in the CDR3. V was trimmed by 0 bases and J by 8 bases, leaving 15 bases between them. Germline assignment: CDR1 SGHRS and CDR2 YFSETQ.

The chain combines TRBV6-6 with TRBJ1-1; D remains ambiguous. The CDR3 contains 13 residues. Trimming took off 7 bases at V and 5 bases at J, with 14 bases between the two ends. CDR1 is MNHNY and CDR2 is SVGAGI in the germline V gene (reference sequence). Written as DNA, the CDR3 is TGTGCCAGCACATACAGTCCGGGGACTGAAGCTTTCTTT. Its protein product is CASTYSPGTEAFF.

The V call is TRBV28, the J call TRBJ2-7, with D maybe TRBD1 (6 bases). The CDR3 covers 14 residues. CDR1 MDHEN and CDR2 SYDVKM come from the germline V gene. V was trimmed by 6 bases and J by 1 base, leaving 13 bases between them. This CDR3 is CASRGGRKSYEQYF. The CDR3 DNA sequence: TGTGCCAGCAGAGGGGGACGGAAATCCTACGAGCAGTACTTC.

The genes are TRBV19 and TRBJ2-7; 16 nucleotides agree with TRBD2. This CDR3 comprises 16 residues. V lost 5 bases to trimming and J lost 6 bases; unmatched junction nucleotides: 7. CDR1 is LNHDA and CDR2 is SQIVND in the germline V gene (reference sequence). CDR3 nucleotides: TGTGCCAGTAGTTCCGGGACTAGCGGGAGGGCCGGCGAGCAGTACTTC. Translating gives CASSSGTSGRAGEQYF. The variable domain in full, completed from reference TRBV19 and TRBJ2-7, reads DGGITQSPKYLFRKEGQNVTLSCEQNLNHDAMYWYRQDPGQGLRLIYYSQIVNDFQKGDIAEGYSVSREKKESFPLTVTSAQKNPTAFYLCASSSGTSGRAGEQYFGPGTRLTVT.

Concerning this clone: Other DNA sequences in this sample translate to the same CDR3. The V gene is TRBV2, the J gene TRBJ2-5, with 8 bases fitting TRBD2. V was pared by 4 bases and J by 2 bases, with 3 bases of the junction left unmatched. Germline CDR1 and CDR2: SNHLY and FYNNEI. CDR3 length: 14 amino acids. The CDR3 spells CASSGLAGQETQYF. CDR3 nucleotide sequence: TGTGCCAGCAGTGGATTAGCGGGGCAAGAGACCCAGTACTTC.

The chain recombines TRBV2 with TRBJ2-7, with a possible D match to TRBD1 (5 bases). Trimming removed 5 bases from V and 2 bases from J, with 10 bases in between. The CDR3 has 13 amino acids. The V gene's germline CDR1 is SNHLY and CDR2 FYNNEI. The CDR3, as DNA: TGTGCCAGCAGTTTACAGGTGACCTACGAGCAGTACTTC. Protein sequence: CASSLQVTYEQYF.

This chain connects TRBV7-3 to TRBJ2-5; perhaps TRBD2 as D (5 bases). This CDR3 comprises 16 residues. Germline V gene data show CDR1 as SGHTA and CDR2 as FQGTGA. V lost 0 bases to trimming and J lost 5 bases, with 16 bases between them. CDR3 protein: CASSLTGSGPAETQYF. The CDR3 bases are TGTGCCAGCAGCTTAACGGGCAGCGGCCCCGCGGAGACCCAGTACTTC.

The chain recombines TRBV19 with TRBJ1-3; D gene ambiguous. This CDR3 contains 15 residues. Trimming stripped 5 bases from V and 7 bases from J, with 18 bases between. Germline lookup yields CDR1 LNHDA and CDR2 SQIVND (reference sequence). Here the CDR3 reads CASSARTSQINTIYF. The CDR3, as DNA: TGTGCCAGTAGTGCGCGGACGTCTCAGATCAACACCATATATTTT.

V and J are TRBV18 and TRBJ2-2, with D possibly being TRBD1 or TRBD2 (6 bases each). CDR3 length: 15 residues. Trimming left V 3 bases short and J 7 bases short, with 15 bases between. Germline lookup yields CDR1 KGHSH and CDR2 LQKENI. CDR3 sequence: CASSPSRGLVGELFF. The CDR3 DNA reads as TGTGCCAGCTCACCGAGCCGGGGGCTGGTCGGGGAGCTGTTTTTT.

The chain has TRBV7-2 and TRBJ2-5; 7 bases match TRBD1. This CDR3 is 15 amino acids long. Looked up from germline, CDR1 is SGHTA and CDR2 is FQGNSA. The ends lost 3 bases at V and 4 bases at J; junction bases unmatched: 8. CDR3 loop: CASSFRGGGLETQYF. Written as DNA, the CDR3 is TGTGCCAGCAGCTTTCGAGGGGGCGGTTTAGAGACCCAGTACTTC.

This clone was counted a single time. The DNA for the CDR3 is TGTGCCAGCAGTGAAGCGCGGGGCCCAAATCAGCCCCAGCATTTT. As protein: CASSEARGPNQPQHF. The rearrangement links TRBV6-1 to TRBJ1-5; perhaps TRBD1 as D (5 bases). This CDR3 contains 15 residues. The V end was cut by 0 bases, the J end by 4 bases, with 10 bases between. CDR1 and CDR2 (germline): MNHNS, SASEGT.

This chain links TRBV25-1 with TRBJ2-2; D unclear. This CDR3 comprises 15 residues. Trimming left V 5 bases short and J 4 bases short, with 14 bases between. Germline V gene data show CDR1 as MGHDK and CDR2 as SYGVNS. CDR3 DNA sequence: TGTGCCAGCAGTAAATCAAGCTCGGCCACCGGGGAGCTGTTTTTT. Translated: CASSKSSSATGELFF.